Listed below are T cell receptor beta chains from one sample, sequenced in a study of control samples from healthy donors and cancer patients. The data were produced by immunoSEQ multiplex PCR, yet TCRdb's version contains in-frame clones alone and is incomplete. The table shows about 76,000 clones, with roughly 90% occurring only once. Material: PBMCs. The source is a woman in her 50s with colorectal cancer. CDR3s leave out the opening cysteine and the closing phenylalanine or tryptophan. The order of the fields is V gene, CDR3 protein.

TRBV29-1	SVHTGLDYGYT
TRBV6-1	ASSDLERAGYGYT
TRBV7-2	ASSLAGDRGDAF
TRBV5-1	ASSLEGRRTGNEQF
TRBV2	ASSDGQGQETQY
TRBV3-1/TRBV3-2	ASSQASNQPQH
TRBV19	ASSMDQETQY
TRBV30	AWSVGGAGEKLF
TRBV6-2/TRBV6-3	ASSSGTRGYGYT
TRBV19	ASNAANSPLH
TRBV29-1	SVEASQLAKNIQY
TRBV7-9	ASSGQGSETQY
TRBV7-2	ASSFTDRDYGYT
TRBV2	ASNREVNTGELF
TRBV7-2	ASSLVGRGGYAGELF
TRBV5-4	ASSLPGTGGYGYT
TRBV7-2	ASSLGWLGETQY
TRBV29-1	SVDTRDLRMNTEAF
TRBV18	ASSPGSGWGNTEAF
TRBV27	ASSPQAGITDTQY
TRBV6-1	ASSALTGGENQPQH
TRBV5-1	ASSLGADSTGEKLF
TRBV14	ASSQGSLGNYGYT